Listed below are T cell receptor beta chains from one sample, sequenced in a study of control samples from healthy donors and cancer patients. Assay used: immunoSEQ multiplex PCR; TCRdb lists only in-frame clones, some missing. This repertoire shows 100,000 to 150,000 clones, 80% to 95% found once; its top ten account for 2% to 3%. The sequenced sample was blood. These receptors were collected from a man between 18 and 29 years old in good health. Each CDR3 is given without its conserved first and last residue. Each record gives: V gene, J gene, CDR3 protein.

>TRBV6-1|TRBJ1-4
ASSPGQGREKLF
>TRBV19|TRBJ1-1
ASSIDRGGAPNTEAF
>TRBV9|TRBJ2-5
ASSVAGIGKGQETQY
>TRBV28|TRBJ2-1
ASSLSYIRWTRNEQF
>TRBV30|TRBJ1-2
AWRTTGTGRGGYT
>TRBV27|TRBJ2-3
ASSFGPGTDTQY
>TRBV19|TRBJ1-1
ASSIYTEAF
>TRBV6-2/TRBV6-3|TRBJ2-1
ASSYRDRETYNEQF
>TRBV29-1|TRBJ2-1
SVVTGLNEQF
>TRBV14|TRBJ1-3
ASSQWDSPSGNTIY
>TRBV25-1|TRBJ1-1
ASSGTRQGAYLPEAF
>TRBV19|TRBJ2-5
ASSIVQTAGETQY
>TRBV5-1|TRBJ2-1
ASSTGQNSYNEQF
>TRBV11-2|TRBJ2-6
ASSFTGLAGIGANVLT
>TRBV10-3|TRBJ1-3
AISERPGSGNTIY
>TRBV19|TRBJ2-3
ASSIGGRNTDTQY